The clone carrying this TCR beta chain was counted many times. Its antigen is unidentified. TCRdb called the 5' RACE reads again in MiXCR, with one record for every CDR3 protein. The sample lists about 150,000 distinct CDR3 sequences; approximately 6% were seen once. The CDR3 length is 14 residues. The germline gives CDR1 SGHAT, CDR2 FQDESV (reference sequence). The trim removed 5 bases at V and 5 bases at J, leaving 5 bases unmatched. This entry comes from a study of T cells after yellow fever vaccination. Study-wide background: Fractions containing few cells were prepared with SMART-Seq v4 Ultra Low Input. Findings of the study overall: Most clones from primary vaccination were detected again post-booster (roughly 96% CD4, 88% CD8). Peaking on day 5 versus 15, the secondary response was faster but weaker. Clonotypes found in both CD4 and CD8 compartments made up a small share.

This sample comprised CD4+ T cells sorted from PBMCs, obtained on the day of the first yellow fever vaccination. This receptor was taken from a young man who received the YFV17D yellow fever vaccine. The chain employs TRBV11-1 and TRBJ2-5; the match to TRBD1 covers 10 bases. DNA of the CDR3: TGTGCCAGCAGCCGGGACAGGGGTTCTGAGACCCAGTACTTC. It specifies CASSRDRGSETQYF.